This TCR beta chain was captured by sequencing in a study of T cells in localized non-small cell lung cancer (dated by TCRdb to about 2020). About the study as a whole: The study analyzed T cell repertoires of under 250 early-stage NSCLC patients, comparing tumors and uninvolved tumor-adjacent lungs. The cohort consisted of approximately 240 treatment-naive NSCLC patients whose localized lung tumors had been resected. The mean age of the NSCLC patients was roughly 70 years, with 120 to 150 men and nearly 110 women.

In the germline V gene, CDR1 corresponds to SQVTM and CDR2 to ANQGSEA. V loses 4 bases of germline sequence and J loses 7 bases, and the interval between the two ends is 11 bases. The CDR3 covers 12 residues, taking in both the cysteine and the phenylalanine. Of all the DNA, just the CDR3 is kept, 36 bases in frame from base 1. TCR beta CDR3 regions were sequenced from DNA using the immunoSEQ Assay. The paper's processing steps were these. T cell density was computed as TCR beta template counts normalized to usable DNA estimated by amplifying housekeeping genes. The preseqR package was used to estimate richness by extrapolating to 400,000 templates for PBMC samples and to 120,000 templates for tissue samples. Clonality was defined by subtracting Pielou's evenness from one. Tissue-enriched TCRs were identified through differential abundance testing performed on productive amino-acid clonotypes, with a minimum total count of 5 and an alpha of 0.1. The Jaccard Index and the Morisita Overlap Index were used to measure repertoire overlap between compartments. GLIPH grouped TCR beta CDR3s together with public tetramer-defined viral CDR3s, and a viral motif had to include at least three viral sequences and show V-gene enrichment. TCRdb's version of the immuneACCESS table is confined to in-frame rearrangements and falls short of the full clone set. An unresolved V gene accounts for under half of the shortfall where checked; the remainder is of unknown origin. Clone size and the V and J calls come from that table; the DNA yielded D and trimming. Recorded for this sample are a few thousand clones; about 34% of them occurred a single time. In total, the top ten clones hold approximately 17% of the sample.

The research as a whole found: Of the top 100 tumor clones, a median of approximately 60 were detected in paired uninvolved adjacent lung; about 26 were also among that lung's top 100. Because the study design was exploratory, TCR variables were selected using unadjusted p-values without false-discovery rate correction. Because multi-region tumor sequencing was not done, intratumor heterogeneity could not be ruled out. The highest T cell clonality was observed in uninvolved tumor-adjacent lung, where clonality exceeded that of tumor, suggesting that antigenic responses were more focused in uninvolved tumor-adjacent lung. Higher T cell density in blood was associated with longer overall survival, whereas higher clonality in adjacent lung was associated with shorter survival.

As to this clone: Its antigen target is currently unknown. Base quality data are lacking; no much larger clone is found one base away.

At diagnosis, peripheral blood, uninvolved tumor-adjacent lung and tumor were collected and were preserved as a mix of fresh-frozen and FFPE material. Recombination connected TRBV29-1 to TRBJ1-5; there is no confident call for the D gene. The source of this sequence is a female donor aged 60 or older with stage II squamous cell lung carcinoma. The material sequenced was lung tumor tissue, taken before any cancer treatment. The base sequence is TGCAGCGTTGGCGGGAATATCCAGCCCCAGCATTTT. This codes for CSVGGNIQPQHF.